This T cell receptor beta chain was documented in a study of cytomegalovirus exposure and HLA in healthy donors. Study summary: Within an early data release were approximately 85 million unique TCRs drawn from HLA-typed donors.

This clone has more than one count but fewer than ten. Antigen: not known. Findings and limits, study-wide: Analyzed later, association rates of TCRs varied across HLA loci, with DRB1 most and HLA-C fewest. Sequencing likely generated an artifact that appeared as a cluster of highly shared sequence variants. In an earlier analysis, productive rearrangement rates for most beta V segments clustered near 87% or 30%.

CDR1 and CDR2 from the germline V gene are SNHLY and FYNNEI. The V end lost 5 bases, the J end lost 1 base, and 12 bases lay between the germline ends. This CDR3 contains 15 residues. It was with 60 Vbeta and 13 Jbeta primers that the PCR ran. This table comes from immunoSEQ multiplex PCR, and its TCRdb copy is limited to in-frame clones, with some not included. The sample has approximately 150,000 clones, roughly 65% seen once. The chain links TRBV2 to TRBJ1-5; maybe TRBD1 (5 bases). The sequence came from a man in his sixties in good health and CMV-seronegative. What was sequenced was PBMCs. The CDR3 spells CASSPGLGSNQPQHF. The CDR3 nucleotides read TGTGCCAGCAGTCCAGGGCTGGGGAGCAATCAGCCCCAGCATTTT. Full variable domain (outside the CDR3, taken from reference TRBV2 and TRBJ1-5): EPEVTQTPSHQVTQMGQEVILRCVPISNHLYFYWYRQILGQKVEFLVSFYNNEISEKSEIFDDQFSVERPDGSNFTLKIRSTKLEDSAMYFCASSPGLGSNQPQHFGDGTRLSIL.